These 18 T cell receptor beta chains were sequenced from one sample in a study of CD8 T cells in ankylosing spondylitis. One entry per CDR3 protein results from TCRdb running MiXCR on the 5' RACE reads. Altogether tens of thousands of distinct CDR3 sequences are present, roughly 7.9% being singletons, with the ten largest covering about 10%. Specimen: blood, either unsorted or a sorted T cell fraction (not recorded which). These receptors were obtained from a male donor with ankylosing spondylitis or in good health (not recorded which).

For this clonotype: One end of the junction is discordant with germline, which a read error may explain. This sequence joins TRBV15 and TRBJ2-3; TRBD2 matches at 11 bases. In germline, CDR1 is LNHNV, CDR2 YYDKDF (reference sequence). The CDR3 contains 19 residues. The CDR3 DNA reads TGTACCACCAGCAGAGATCCTAGCGGGAGGATTGGTCCCCCAGATACGCAGTATTTT. Translation: CTTSRDPSGRIGPPDTQYF.

Relative to its sample, this clonotype is medium-sized. The chain uses TRBV7-8 and TRBJ2-3; 9 nucleotides match TRBD1. Germline loops: CDR1 SGHVS, CDR2 FQNEAQ. V shed 1 base, J shed 4 bases, and the junction held 6 bases outside the gene matches. This CDR3 spans 16 amino acids. Here the CDR3 reads CASSLGGQGTADTQYF. The CDR3 bases are TGTGCCAGCAGCTTAGGGGGACAGGGTACGGCAGATACGCAGTATTTT.

This clonotype was counted many times. The chain carries TRBV5-1 and TRBJ2-3, with 7 positions matching TRBD2. This CDR3 comprises 14 residues. CDR1 and CDR2 (germline): SGHRS, YFSETQ. V shed 9 bases, J shed 2 bases, and the junction held 9 bases outside the gene matches. In DNA form, the CDR3 reads TGCGCCACCAATGGGGGGGGTCCCACAGATACGCAGTATTTT. Its protein product is CATNGGGPTDTQYF.

This clonotype was seen at least ten times. The chain recombines TRBV20-1 with TRBJ2-7, with D unclear. V lost 6 bases and J 5 bases, leaving 11 bases between the germline ends. Germline-derived CDR1 and CDR2 are DFQATT and SNEGSKA (reference sequence). This CDR3 has 11 residues. The CDR3: CSAEHQNEQYF. CDR3 sequence (DNA): TGCAGTGCGGAGCATCAAAACGAGCAGTACTTC.

The sample holds many counts of this clonotype. The V call is TRBV5-1, the J call TRBJ1-4, with 8 bases lining up with TRBD1. This CDR3 has 16 amino acids. Germline lookup yields CDR1 SGHRS and CDR2 YFSETQ. With 2 bases clipped from V and 4 bases from J, the junction kept 7 bases outside the gene matches. Written as DNA, the CDR3 is TGCGCCAGCAGCTTTTCAGGGGGCCTGGGTAATGAAAAACTGTTTTTT. Its protein is CASSFSGGLGNEKLFF.

The chain employs TRBV6-2 or TRBV6-3 and TRBJ2-1; tentatively, D is TRBD2 (6 bases). CDR1 MNHEY and CDR2 SVGEGT come from the germline V gene. The V end lost 7 bases, the J end lost 1 base, and 17 bases lay between the germline ends. The length of the CDR3 is 16 residues. CDR3 sequence reads: CASTFSGAGSYNEQFF. CDR3 DNA: TGTGCCAGCACTTTTAGCGGAGCGGGTTCCTACAATGAGCAGTTCTTC.

This clonotype has at least ten counts. The chain has TRBV5-1 and TRBJ1-3; D perhaps matches TRBD1 (6 bases). Trimming took off 5 bases at V and 0 bases at J, with 15 bases between the two ends. The CDR3 is 16 residues long. Germline-derived CDR1 and CDR2 are SGHRS and YFSETQ. The CDR3 region is CASSPQGSGSGNTIYF. In nucleotides, the CDR3 is TGCGCCAGCAGTCCACAGGGCAGCGGCTCTGGAAACACCATATATTTT.

The chain uses TRBV5-4 and TRBJ2-1, with D tentatively TRBD1 or TRBD2 (6 bases each). This CDR3 has 17 amino acids. Germline V gene data show CDR1 as SGHNT and CDR2 as YYREEE (reference sequence). The germline V and J ends were trimmed by 3 bases and 2 bases, with 18 bases remaining between them. The CDR3 protein is CASSSRPTGAPYNEQFF. The CDR3 DNA reads TGTGCCAGCAGCTCCCGGCCCACGGGGGCCCCCTACAATGAGCAGTTCTTC.

This clonotype was seen repeatedly, ten times or more. The gene calls are TRBV2 and TRBJ1-2; 8 bases are a match to TRBD1. The length of the CDR3 is 14 residues. Per the germline V gene, CDR1 is SNHLY and CDR2 is FYNNEI. The V segment lost 5 bases and the J segment 8 bases; nucleotides outside the gene matches: 10. DNA of the CDR3: TGTGCCAGCAGTTACGAGACAGGGGCGAGCGGCTACACCTTC. Amino acid sequence: CASSYETGASGYTF.

At least ten counts were recorded for this clonotype. One end of the junction does not line up with germline, which may come from a read error. V usage is TRBV6-5 and J usage is TRBJ2-7; perhaps D is TRBD1 or TRBD2 (6 bases each). Germline V CDR1 and CDR2: MNHEY, SVGAGI. This CDR3 has 11 residues. CDR3 amino acids: CASSQGGLLHF. The CDR3 DNA reads TGTGCCAGCAGCCAAGGGGGACTGTTGCACTTC.

By sample fraction, this clonotype is medium-sized (0.01 to 0.1%). The V call is TRBV28, the J call TRBJ2-1; TRBD2 agrees at 8 bases. J gave up 3 bases and V 6 bases, and 4 bases lay outside the gene matches. Germline V lookup: CDR1 MDHEN, CDR2 SYDVKM. The CDR3 is 14 residues long. This CDR3 is CASRTGGDYNEQFF. The CDR3 nucleotides are TGTGCCAGCAGGACGGGAGGGGACTACAATGAGCAGTTCTTC.

This clonotype was picked up many times. CDR3 region: CASALEEGNEKLFF. CDR3 in DNA: TGTGCCTCAGCTTTGGAGGAGGGTAATGAAAAACTGTTTTTT. The chain uses TRBV10-3 and TRBJ1-4; no clear D gene. Per germline, CDR1 ENHRY and CDR2 SYGVKD. This CDR3 has 14 amino acids. V dropped 11 bases and J dropped 4 bases, with 17 bases sitting between them.

This clonotype was detected ten times or more. The chain couples TRBV5-1 to TRBJ2-5; D unclear. This CDR3 is 13 amino acids long. Germline CDR1 is SGHRS and CDR2 is YFSETQ. Trimming took off 4 bases at V and 2 bases at J, with 9 bases between the two ends. This CDR3 reads CASSESLQETQYF. For the CDR3, the DNA is TGCGCCAGCAGCGAGTCCCTGCAAGAGACCCAGTACTTC.

There are many counts of this clonotype. The chain combines TRBV10-3 with TRBJ2-2; D is ambiguous. Trimming took off 2 bases at V and 6 bases at J, with 10 bases between the two ends. CDR1 and CDR2 (germline): ENHRY, SYGVKD. The CDR3 has 14 residues. CDR3: CAISEPRSAGELFF. CDR3 in DNA: TGTGCCATCAGTGAGCCGAGATCCGCCGGGGAGCTGTTTTTT.

This clonotype occurred many times. The chain carries TRBV29-1 and TRBJ1-2, with 10 bases fitting TRBD1. The germline gives CDR1 SQVTM, CDR2 ANQGSEA. The J segment lost 6 bases and the V segment lost 6 bases, leaving 10 bases of the junction unmatched. The CDR3 has 14 residues. DNA for the CDR3: TGCAGCGTCCCATATCGACAGGGGGCCGATGGCTACACCTTC. Residues: CSVPYRQGADGYTF.

This clonotype was detected many times. One end of the junction fails to match germline, which may point to a read error. The chain couples TRBV5-6 to TRBJ1-4; a possible D gene is TRBD1 (5 bases). Per germline, CDR1 SGHDT and CDR2 YYEEEE. This CDR3 has 13 residues. In nucleotides, the CDR3 is TGTGCCAGCAGCTACACAGACCGGGACCGCGGCGTTTTT. This translates into CASSYTDRDRGVF.

This clonotype occurred many times. J is TRBJ2-7 and V is TRBV9, with 9 bases matching TRBD2. The CDR3 sequence is 15 residues long. The V gene's germline CDR1 is SGDLS and CDR2 YYNGEE. Unmatched junction bases numbered 5, after V lost 0 bases and J lost 4 bases. This CDR3 reads CASSVEATSGYEQYF. The DNA for the CDR3 is TGTGCCAGCAGCGTAGAAGCGACTAGCGGATACGAGCAGTACTTC.

At least ten counts were recorded for this clonotype. The V call is TRBV10-3, the J call TRBJ1-2, with TRBD1 matching 7 bases. The CDR3 covers 15 residues. CDR1 is ENHRY, CDR2 SYGVKD, per germline. Trimming removed 3 bases from V and 3 bases from J; junction bases left unmatched: 7. In nucleotides, the CDR3 is TGTGCCATCAGTGACCCAGGGGGAAAGGACTATGGCTACACCTTC. It translates to CAISDPGGKDYGYTF.